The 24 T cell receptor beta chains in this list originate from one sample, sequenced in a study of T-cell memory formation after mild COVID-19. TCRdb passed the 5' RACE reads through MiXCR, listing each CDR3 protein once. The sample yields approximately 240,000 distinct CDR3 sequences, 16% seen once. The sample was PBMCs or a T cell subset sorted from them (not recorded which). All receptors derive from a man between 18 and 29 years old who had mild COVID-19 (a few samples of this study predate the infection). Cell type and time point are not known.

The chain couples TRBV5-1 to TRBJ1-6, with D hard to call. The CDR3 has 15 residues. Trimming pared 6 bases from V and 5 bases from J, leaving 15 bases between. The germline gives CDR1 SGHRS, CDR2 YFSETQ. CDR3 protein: CASNPGGTNNSPLHF. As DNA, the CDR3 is TGCGCCAGCAATCCTGGTGGTACGAATAATTCACCCCTCCACTTT.

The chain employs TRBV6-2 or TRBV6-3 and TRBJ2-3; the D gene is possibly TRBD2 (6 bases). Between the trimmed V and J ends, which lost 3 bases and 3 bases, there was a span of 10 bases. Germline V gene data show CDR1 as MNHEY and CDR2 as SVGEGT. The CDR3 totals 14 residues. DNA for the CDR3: TGTGCCAGCAGTTATCCCCTAGCGACAGATACGCAGTATTTT. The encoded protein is CASSYPLATDTQYF.

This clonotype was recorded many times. The CDR3 nucleotides are TGCAGTGCCGCCAAGGGACTAGCGGGGGAGACCCAGTACTTC. Translating it yields CSAAKGLAGETQYF. The chain carries TRBV20-1 and TRBJ2-5, with 13 bases aligning to TRBD2. The CDR3 has 14 amino acids. The ends lost 6 bases at V and 5 bases at J; junction bases unmatched: 6. Germline CDR1 DFQATT, CDR2 SNEGSKA (reference sequence).

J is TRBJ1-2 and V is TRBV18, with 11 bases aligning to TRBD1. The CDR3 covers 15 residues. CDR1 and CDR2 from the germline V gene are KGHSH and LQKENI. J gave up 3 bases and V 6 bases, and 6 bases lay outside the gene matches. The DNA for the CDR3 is TGTGCCAGCTCCCAAGGACAGGGGGCGTACTATGGCTACACCTTC. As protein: CASSQGQGAYYGYTF.

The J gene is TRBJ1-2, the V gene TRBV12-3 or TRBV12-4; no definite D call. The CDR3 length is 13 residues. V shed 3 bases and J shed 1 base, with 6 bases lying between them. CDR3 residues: CASSFGVNYGYTF. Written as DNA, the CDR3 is TGTGCCAGCAGTTTCGGGGTTAACTATGGCTACACCTTC.

The chain's CDR3 is CASRQGAHQPQHF. Written as DNA, the CDR3 is TGTGCCAGCAGACAGGGGGCCCATCAGCCCCAGCATTTT. This chain joins TRBV6-5 and TRBJ1-5; 9 nucleotides match TRBD1. Germline assignment: CDR1 MNHEY and CDR2 SVGAGI. After removal of 6 bases from V and 5 bases from J, the junction contained 2 bases not matched to a gene. The CDR3 has 13 residues.

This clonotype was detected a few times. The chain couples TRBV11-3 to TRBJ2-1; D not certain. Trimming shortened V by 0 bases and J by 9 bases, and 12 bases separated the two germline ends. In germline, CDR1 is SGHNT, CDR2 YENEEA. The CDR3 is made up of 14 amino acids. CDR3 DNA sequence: TGTGCCAGCAGCTTAGACCTAGTGGGTAGTGAGCAGTTCTTC. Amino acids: CASSLDLVGSEQFF. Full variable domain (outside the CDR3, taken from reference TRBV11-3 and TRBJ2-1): EAGVVQSPRYKIIEKKQPVAFWCNPISGHNTLYWYLQNLGQGPELLIRYENEEAVDDSQLPKDRFSAERLKGVDSTLKIQPAELGDSAVYLCASSLDLVGSEQFFGPGTRLTVL.

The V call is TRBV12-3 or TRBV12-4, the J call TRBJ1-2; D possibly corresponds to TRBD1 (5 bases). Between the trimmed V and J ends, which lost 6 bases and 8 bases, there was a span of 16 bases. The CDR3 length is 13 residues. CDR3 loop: CASSPGRGRGYTF. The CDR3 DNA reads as TGTGCCAGCAGCCCCGGGAGGGGTCGGGGCTACACCTTC.

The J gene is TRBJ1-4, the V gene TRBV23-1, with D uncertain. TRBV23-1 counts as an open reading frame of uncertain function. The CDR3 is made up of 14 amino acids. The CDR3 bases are TGCGCGAAAGAGGCGTTTGAACCCCATGAAAAACTGTTTTTT. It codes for CAKEAFEPHEKLFF.

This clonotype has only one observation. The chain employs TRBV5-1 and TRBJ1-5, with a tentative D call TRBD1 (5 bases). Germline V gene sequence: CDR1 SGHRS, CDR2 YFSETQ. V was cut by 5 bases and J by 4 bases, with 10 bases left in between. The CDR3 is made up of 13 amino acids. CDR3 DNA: TGCGCCAGCAGGGGGGACCAAAATCAGCCCCAGCATTTT. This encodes CASRGDQNQPQHF.

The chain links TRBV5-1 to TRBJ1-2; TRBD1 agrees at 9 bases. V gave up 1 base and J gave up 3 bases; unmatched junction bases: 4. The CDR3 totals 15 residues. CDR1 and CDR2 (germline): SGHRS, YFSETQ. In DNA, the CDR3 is TGCGCCAGCAGCTTGTCCGGGACAGGGTACTATGGCTACACCTTC. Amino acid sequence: CASSLSGTGYYGYTF. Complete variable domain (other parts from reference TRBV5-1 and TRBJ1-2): KAGVTQTPRYLIKTRGQQVTLSCSPISGHRSVSWYQQTPGQGLQFLFEYFSETQRNKGNFPGRFSGRQFSNSRSEMNVSTLELGDSALYLCASSLSGTGYYGYTFGSGTRLTVV.

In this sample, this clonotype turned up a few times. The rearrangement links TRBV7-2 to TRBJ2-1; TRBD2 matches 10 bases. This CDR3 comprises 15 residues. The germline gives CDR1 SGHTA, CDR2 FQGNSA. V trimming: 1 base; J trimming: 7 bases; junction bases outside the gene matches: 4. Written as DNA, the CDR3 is TGTGCCAGCAGCTTAGAAGCGGGAGGGGGAAATGAGCAGTTCTTC. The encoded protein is CASSLEAGGGNEQFF.

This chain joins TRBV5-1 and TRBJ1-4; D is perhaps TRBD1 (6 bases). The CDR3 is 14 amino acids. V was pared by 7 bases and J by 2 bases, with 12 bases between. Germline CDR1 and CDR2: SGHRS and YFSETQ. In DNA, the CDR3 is TGCGCCAGCGGGCTGGGGGGCACTAATGAAAAACTGTTTTTT. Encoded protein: CASGLGGTNEKLFF. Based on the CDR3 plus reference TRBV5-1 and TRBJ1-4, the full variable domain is KAGVTQTPRYLIKTRGQQVTLSCSPISGHRSVSWYQQTPGQGLQFLFEYFSETQRNKGNFPGRFSGRQFSNSRSEMNVSTLELGDSALYLCASGLGGTNEKLFFGSGTQLSVL.

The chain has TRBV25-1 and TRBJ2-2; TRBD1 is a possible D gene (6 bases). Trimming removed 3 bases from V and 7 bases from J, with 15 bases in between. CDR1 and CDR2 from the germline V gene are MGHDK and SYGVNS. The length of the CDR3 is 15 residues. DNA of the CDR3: TGTGCCAGCAGTGACCCGGGATACAGGGTCGGGGAGCTGTTTTTT. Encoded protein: CASSDPGYRVGELFF.

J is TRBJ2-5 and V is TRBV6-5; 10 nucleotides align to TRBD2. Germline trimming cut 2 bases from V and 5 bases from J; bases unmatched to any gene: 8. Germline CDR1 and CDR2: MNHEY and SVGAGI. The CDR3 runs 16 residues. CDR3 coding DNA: TGTGCCAGCAGTTACGGTCCCAGCGGGGGGGCGGAGACCCAGTACTTC. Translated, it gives CASSYGPSGGAETQYF.

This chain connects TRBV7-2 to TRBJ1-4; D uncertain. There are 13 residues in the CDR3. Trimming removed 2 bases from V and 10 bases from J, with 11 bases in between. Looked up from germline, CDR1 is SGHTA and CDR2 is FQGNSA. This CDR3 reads CASSLWVIGKLFF. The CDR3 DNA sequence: TGTGCCAGCAGCTTATGGGTAATTGGAAAACTGTTTTTT.

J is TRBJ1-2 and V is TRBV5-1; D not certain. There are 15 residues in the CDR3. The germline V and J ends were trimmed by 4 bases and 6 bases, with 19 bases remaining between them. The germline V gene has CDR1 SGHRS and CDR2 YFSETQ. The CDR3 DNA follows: TGCGCCAGCAGCCCCGACTTCGCGGGGTGGGATGGCTACACCTTC. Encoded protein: CASSPDFAGWDGYTF.

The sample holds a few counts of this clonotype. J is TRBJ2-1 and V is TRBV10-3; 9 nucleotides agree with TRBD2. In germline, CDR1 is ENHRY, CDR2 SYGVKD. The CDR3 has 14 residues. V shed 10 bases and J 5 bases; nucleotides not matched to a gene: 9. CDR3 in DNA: TGTGCCACCGCGTCCCAGCGGGGGGACAATGAGCAGTTCTTC. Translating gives CATASQRGDNEQFF.

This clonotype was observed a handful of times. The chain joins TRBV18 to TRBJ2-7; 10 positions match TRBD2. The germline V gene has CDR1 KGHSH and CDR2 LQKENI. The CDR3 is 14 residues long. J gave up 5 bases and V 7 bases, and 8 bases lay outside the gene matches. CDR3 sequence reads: CASLPDLAGDEQYF. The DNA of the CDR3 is TGTGCCAGCTTACCGGATCTAGCGGGGGACGAGCAGTACTTC.

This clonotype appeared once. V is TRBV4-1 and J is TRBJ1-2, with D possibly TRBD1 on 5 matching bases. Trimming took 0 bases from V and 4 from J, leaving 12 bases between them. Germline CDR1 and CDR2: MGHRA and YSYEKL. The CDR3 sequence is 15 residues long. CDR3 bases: TGCGCCAGCAGCCAAGATGGGATCGGGACCTATGGCTACACCTTC. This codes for CASSQDGIGTYGYTF.

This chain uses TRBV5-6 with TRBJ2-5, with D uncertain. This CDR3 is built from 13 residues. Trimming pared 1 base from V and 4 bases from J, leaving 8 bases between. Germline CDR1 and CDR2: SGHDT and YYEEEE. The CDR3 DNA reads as TGTGCCAGCAGCTTGCCGGAGAGAGAGACCCAGTACTTC. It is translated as CASSLPERETQYF.

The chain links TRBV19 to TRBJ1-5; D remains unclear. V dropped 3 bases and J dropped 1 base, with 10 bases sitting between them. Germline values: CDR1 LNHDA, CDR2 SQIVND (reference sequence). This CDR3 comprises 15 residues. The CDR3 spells CASSMDGLSNQPQHF. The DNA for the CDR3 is TGTGCCAGTAGTATGGACGGTTTAAGCAATCAGCCCCAGCATTTT.

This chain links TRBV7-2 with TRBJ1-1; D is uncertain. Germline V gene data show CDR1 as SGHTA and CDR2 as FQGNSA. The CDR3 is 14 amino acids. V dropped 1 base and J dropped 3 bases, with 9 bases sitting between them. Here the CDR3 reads CASSLDSAYTEAFF. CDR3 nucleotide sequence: TGTGCCAGCAGCTTAGACAGTGCATACACTGAAGCTTTCTTT.

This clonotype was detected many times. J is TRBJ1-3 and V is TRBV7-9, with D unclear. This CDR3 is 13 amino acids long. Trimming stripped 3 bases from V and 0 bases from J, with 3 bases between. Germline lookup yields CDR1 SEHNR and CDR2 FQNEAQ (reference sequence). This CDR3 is CASSLVSGNTIYF. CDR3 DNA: TGTGCCAGCAGCTTGGTCTCTGGAAACACCATATATTTT.